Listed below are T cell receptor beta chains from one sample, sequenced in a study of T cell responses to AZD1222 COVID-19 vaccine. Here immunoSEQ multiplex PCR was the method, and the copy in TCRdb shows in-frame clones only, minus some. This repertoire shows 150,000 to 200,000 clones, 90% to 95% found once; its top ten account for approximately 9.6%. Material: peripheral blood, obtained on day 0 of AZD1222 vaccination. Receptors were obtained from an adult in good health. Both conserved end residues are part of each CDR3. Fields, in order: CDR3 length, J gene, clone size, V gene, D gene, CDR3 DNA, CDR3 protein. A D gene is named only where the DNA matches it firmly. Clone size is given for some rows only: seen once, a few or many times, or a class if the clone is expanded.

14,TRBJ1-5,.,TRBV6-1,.,TGTGCCAGCAGTGAAGGGGCAGTCAATCAGCCCCAGCATTTT,CASSEGAVNQPQHF
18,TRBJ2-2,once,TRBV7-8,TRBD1,TGTGCCAGCAGCTTAGAGAGACAGGGTTTGGCGAACACCGGGGAGCTGTTTTTT,CASSLERQGLANTGELFF
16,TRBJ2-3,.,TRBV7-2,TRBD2,TGTGCCAGCAGCCTCGGGACTAGCGGGCGGCAAGGTACGCAGTATTTT,CASSLGTSGRQGTQYF
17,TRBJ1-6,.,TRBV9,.,TGTGCCAGCAGCACGGGACGGACGGCCACCGATAATTCACCCCTCCACTTT,CASSTGRTATDNSPLHF
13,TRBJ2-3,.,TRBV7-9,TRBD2,TGTGCCAGCAGCAACCGGTGGGAGGGCCGTGAGTATTTT,CASSNRWEGREYF
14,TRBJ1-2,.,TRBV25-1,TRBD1,TGTGCCAGCAGTCCCACAGGGGTGAGGGATGGCTACACCTTC,CASSPTGVRDGYTF
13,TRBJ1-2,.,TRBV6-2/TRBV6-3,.,TGTGCCAGCAGTTACTTAGCTAACTATGGCTACACCTTC,CASSYLANYGYTF
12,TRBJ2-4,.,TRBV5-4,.,TGTGCCTACCGGACGGGAGCAAACATTCAGTACTTC,CAYRTGANIQYF
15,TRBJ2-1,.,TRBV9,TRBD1,TGTGCCAGCAGCGTAGGGGACAGGGGAATCAATGAGCAGTTCTTC,CASSVGDRGINEQFF
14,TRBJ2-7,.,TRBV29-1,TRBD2,TGCAGCGCAACACTAGCGGGAGTTTCCTACGAGCAGTACTTC,CSATLAGVSYEQYF